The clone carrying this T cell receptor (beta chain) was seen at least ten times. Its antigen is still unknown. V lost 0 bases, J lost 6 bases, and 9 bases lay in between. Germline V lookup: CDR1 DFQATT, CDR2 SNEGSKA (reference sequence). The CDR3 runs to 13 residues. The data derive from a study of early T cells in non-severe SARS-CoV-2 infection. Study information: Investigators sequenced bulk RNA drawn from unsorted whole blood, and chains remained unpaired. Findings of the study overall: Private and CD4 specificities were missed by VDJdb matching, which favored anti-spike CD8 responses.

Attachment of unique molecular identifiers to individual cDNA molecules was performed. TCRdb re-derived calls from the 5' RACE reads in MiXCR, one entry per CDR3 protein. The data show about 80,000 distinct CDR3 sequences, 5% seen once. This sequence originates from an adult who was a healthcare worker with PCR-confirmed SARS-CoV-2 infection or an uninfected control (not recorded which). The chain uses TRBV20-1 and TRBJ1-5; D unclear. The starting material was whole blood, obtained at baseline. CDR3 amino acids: CSARDLGSQPQHF. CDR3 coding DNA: TGCAGTGCTAGAGATTTAGGGAGTCAGCCCCAGCATTTT.